The present T cell receptor beta chain was sequenced within a study of beta chain features in type 1 diabetes. Study-wide results and limits: PCR may have favored shorter templates equally in patients and controls.

In the case of this clone: Its antigen remains unidentified.

TCRB transcripts that were expressed got sequenced, as all of the isolated RNA had been reverse transcribed. Clones were sequenced by immunoSEQ multiplex PCR, and TCRdb holds only the in-frame ones, with some missing. The sample has 110,000 to 150,000 clones; around a tenth are singletons. The CDR3 runs 12 residues. In germline, CDR1 is SEHNR, CDR2 FQNEAQ (reference sequence). The V gene lost 7 bases and the J gene lost 8 bases, with 14 bases spanning the gap. The single heparinised draw taken from each donor contained 90 to 150 mL of blood on average. This sequence was found in a woman aged 40 to 55 in good health. The gene calls are TRBV7-9 and TRBJ1-1, with a tentative D call TRBD1 (6 bases). Sequences were obtained from central memory CD4+ T cells from blood. The CDR3 is CASTARGTEAFF. The DNA of the CDR3 is TGTGCCAGCACCGCGCGAGGGACAGAAGCTTTCTTT.